The 23 T cell receptor beta chains in this list originate from one sample, sequenced in a study of T cells after yellow fever vaccination (dated by TCRdb to the late 2010s). Libraries were made using 5' RACE. TCRdb names Illumina HiSeq 2500 as the instrument used. In-frame beta chains were kept once TCRdb had trimmed the public reads at Q25 with fastp and called clones with MiXCR. Each CDR3 protein appears once, grouped with its most common genes and DNA. The table for this sample lists around 610,000 distinct CDR3 sequences; approximately 15% of them were counted only once. The top ten clonotypes cover more than 12% of the sample. The treatment or condition tag for this specimen amounts to: live attenuated yellow fever vaccine strain. This specimen consisted of PBMCs, obtained on the day of the yellow fever booster vaccination. These receptors all stem from a man aged 25 to 40 who received the YFV17D yellow fever vaccine.

The chain links TRBV19 to TRBJ2-7, with 8 bases that match TRBD2. The CDR3 has 14 residues. Germline V gene lookup returns CDR1 LNHDA and CDR2 SQIVND (reference sequence). The V and J ends lost 6 bases and 7 bases, in that order; junction bases with no gene match: 11. DNA of the CDR3: TGTGCCAGTAGAGCCGGGACTAGTCGTGATGAGCAGTACTTC. As protein: CASRAGTSRDEQYF. Using reference TRBV19 and TRBJ2-7 for the parts outside the CDR3, the full variable domain is DGGITQSPKYLFRKEGQNVTLSCEQNLNHDAMYWYRQDPGQGLRLIYYSQIVNDFQKGDIAEGYSVSREKKESFPLTVTSAQKNPTAFYLCASRAGTSRDEQYFGPGTRLTVT.

This clonotype was seen only a few times. The gene calls are TRBV29-1 and TRBJ1-1; the match to TRBD1 covers 9 bases. Germline-derived CDR1 and CDR2 are SQVTM and ANQGSEA. The CDR3 spans 14 residues. V trimming: 4 bases; J trimming: 5 bases; junction bases outside the gene matches: 8. CDR3 DNA: TGCAGCGTTGCGGACAGGGGTAGGGAGACTGAAGCTTTCTTT. Translation gives CSVADRGRETEAFF.

This clonotype was detected many times. This chain joins TRBV20-1 and TRBJ1-1; D remains unclear. The CDR3 totals 12 residues. The germline V and J ends were trimmed by 5 bases and 1 base, with 8 bases remaining between them. Germline CDR1 is DFQATT and CDR2 is SNEGSKA (reference sequence). Written as DNA, the CDR3 is TGCAGTGCTGCAGCACAGAACACTGAAGCTTTCTTT. Encoded protein: CSAAAQNTEAFF.

The chain combines TRBV28 with TRBJ2-1, with TRBD2 identical over 7 bases. The germline V gene encodes CDR1 MDHEN and CDR2 SYDVKM. With 6 bases clipped from V and 1 base from J, the junction kept 3 bases outside the gene matches. This CDR3 is built from 14 residues. The CDR3 protein is CASRGGFSYNEQFF. CDR3 sequence (DNA): TGTGCCAGCAGGGGGGGGTTTTCCTACAATGAGCAGTTCTTC.

The sample holds a few counts of this clonotype. The chain is built from TRBV27 and TRBJ2-4; 10 positions agree with TRBD2. Germline CDR1 and CDR2: MNHEY and SMNVEV (reference sequence). V lost 8 bases and J lost 9; bases outside the gene matches: 10. This CDR3 has 14 residues. CDR3 bases: TGTGCCAGCGCTAGCGGGGGACAGATGGGCATTCAGTACTTC. It codes for CASASGGQMGIQYF.

This clonotype was recorded at least ten times. The chain links TRBV11-2 to TRBJ2-7, with TRBD2 identical over 10 bases. V lost 5 bases to trimming and J lost 3 bases; unmatched junction nucleotides: 4. The CDR3 runs to 14 residues. Germline V gene data show CDR1 as SGHAT and CDR2 as FQNNGV. CDR3 in amino acids: CASSLSGRSYEQYF. The CDR3 DNA follows: TGTGCCAGCAGCCTTAGCGGGAGGAGCTACGAGCAGTACTTC.

This sequence joins TRBV6-1 and TRBJ2-5; D is uncertain. The germline V gene has CDR1 MNHNS and CDR2 SASEGT. CDR3 length: 14 amino acids. Trimming left V 3 bases short and J 5 bases short, with 13 bases between. The CDR3 DNA follows: TGTGCCAGCAGTGACGGACGAGTCAGGGAGACCCAGTACTTC. Protein sequence: CASSDGRVRETQYF.

This clonotype was found a few times. The genes are TRBV20-1 and TRBJ2-7; D ambiguous. The CDR3 has 13 amino acids. V was shortened by 0 bases and J by 6 bases, with 12 bases between the two germline ends. Per the germline V gene, CDR1 is DFQATT and CDR2 is SNEGSKA (reference sequence). The CDR3 region is CSARDSMWGEQYF. Here the CDR3 DNA reads TGCAGTGCTAGAGATAGCATGTGGGGCGAGCAGTACTTC.

This clonotype was seen a few times. The CDR3 bases are TGTGCCAGCAGTCCCAGAGTACATATCTACAATGAGCAGTTCTTC. It codes for CASSPRVHIYNEQFF. This sequence joins TRBV6-2 or TRBV6-3 and TRBJ2-1; D ambiguous. CDR1 is MNHEY and CDR2 is SVGEGT in the germline V gene. V gave up 5 bases and J gave up 3 bases, with 14 bases separating them. The CDR3 is made up of 15 amino acids.

This clonotype came up a few times. The chain combines TRBV29-1 with TRBJ2-7; TRBD2 matches at 13 bases. The germline gives CDR1 SQVTM, CDR2 ANQGSEA. V shed 5 bases, J shed 6 bases, and the junction held 13 bases outside the gene matches. CDR3 length equals 16 residues. The CDR3 DNA sequence: TGCAGCGTTAAAGCCGGCAGGACTAGCGGGAGCAGCGAGCAGTACTTC. This sequence encodes CSVKAGRTSGSSEQYF.

The rearrangement links TRBV5-4 to TRBJ2-1; D is uncertain. Germline lookup yields CDR1 SGHNT and CDR2 YYREEE (reference sequence). This CDR3 region has 14 residues. Trimming pared 4 bases from V and 5 bases from J, leaving 13 bases between. This CDR3 is CASSPAAVHNEQFF. DNA of the CDR3: TGTGCCAGCAGCCCGGCGGCGGTTCACAATGAGCAGTTCTTC. The full variable domain, in which reference TRBV5-4 and TRBJ2-1 provide the parts outside the CDR3, is ETGVTQSPTHLIKTRGQQVTLRCSSQSGHNTVSWYQQALGQGPQFIFQYYREEENGRGNFPPRFSGLQFPNYSSELNVNALELDDSALYLCASSPAAVHNEQFFGPGTRLTVL.

In this sample, this clonotype turned up a few times. The gene calls are TRBV5-1 and TRBJ2-5; the D gene is possibly TRBD1 (6 bases). The CDR3 totals 14 residues. The germline V gene encodes CDR1 SGHRS and CDR2 YFSETQ. V was clipped by 4 bases and J by 4 bases, with 14 bases between them. The CDR3 reads CASSVSGQIETQYF. The DNA for the CDR3 is TGCGCCAGCAGCGTCTCAGGACAGATAGAGACCCAGTACTTC.

This clonotype was seen many times. The chain carries TRBV4-2 and TRBJ2-3; no clear D. Trimming left V 1 base short and J 0 bases short, with 5 bases between. The germline CDR1 and CDR2 sequences are LGHNA and YNFKEQ. This CDR3 region has 14 residues. In DNA, the CDR3 is TGTGCCAGCAGCCAAGGGATAAGCACAGATACGCAGTATTTT. Its translation is CASSQGISTDTQYF.

At least ten counts were recorded for this clonotype. The chain couples TRBV28 to TRBJ2-7, with D possibly TRBD1 on 8 matching bases. CDR3 size: 14 residues. V was trimmed by 6 bases and J by 4 bases, leaving 16 bases between them. CDR1 is MDHEN, CDR2 SYDVKM, per germline. This CDR3 is CASSHYRGGYEQYF. CDR3 DNA: TGTGCCAGCAGCCACTACAGGGGGGGGTACGAGCAGTACTTC.

In its sample, this clonotype was seen a few times. The genes are TRBV20-1 and TRBJ1-1, with 8 bases aligning to TRBD1. CDR3 length: 16 residues. Germline trimming cut 2 bases from V and 5 bases from J; bases unmatched to any gene: 13. Germline CDR1 DFQATT, CDR2 SNEGSKA (reference sequence). The CDR3 protein is CSARFRTGTKGTEAFF. DNA for the CDR3: TGCAGTGCTAGATTTCGGACAGGGACTAAGGGGACTGAAGCTTTCTTT.

This rearrangement joins TRBV7-2 to TRBJ2-5; perhaps TRBD2 as D (6 bases). Germline CDR1 reads SGHTA; CDR2 reads FQGNSA. V lost 2 bases, J lost 4 bases, and 14 bases lay in between. The CDR3 has 15 amino acids. CDR3 in amino acids: CASSLSGVLGETQYF. Written as DNA, the CDR3 is TGTGCCAGCAGCTTATCGGGAGTTCTTGGAGAGACCCAGTACTTC.

V usage is TRBV11-1 and J usage is TRBJ2-1; TRBD2 matches at 8 bases. The J segment lost 5 bases and the V segment lost 5 bases, leaving 20 bases of the junction unmatched. The CDR3 extends over 19 amino acids. Germline values: CDR1 SGHAT, CDR2 FQDESV (reference sequence). This CDR3 is CASSPLGVRTSGSDNEQFF. DNA of the CDR3: TGTGCCAGCAGCCCTCTAGGTGTGCGGACCAGCGGGAGTGACAATGAGCAGTTCTTC.

This clonotype appeared a single time. The junction departs from the called germline gene at one end, perhaps through a read error. V is TRBV19 and J is TRBJ2-2; TRBD2 might be the D (5 bases). The CDR3 length is 13 residues. Germline V gene sequence: CDR1 LNHDA, CDR2 SQIVND (reference sequence). The chain's CDR3 is CASSIRGTGEPFF. The CDR3 bases are TGTGCCAGTAGTATTAGAGGCACCGGGGAGCCGTTTTTT. Complete variable domain (other parts from reference TRBV19 and TRBJ2-2): DGGITQSPKYLFRKEGQNVTLSCEQNLNHDAMYWYRQDPGQGLRLIYYSQIVNDFQKGDIAEGYSVSREKKESFPLTVTSAQKNPTAFYLCASSIRGTGEPFFGEGSRLTVL.

This clonotype has a handful of counts. The CDR3 loop reads CASSAESGYNEQFF. CDR3 nucleotides: TGTGCCAGCTCAGCAGAGTCGGGCTACAATGAGCAGTTCTTC. The chain carries TRBV18 and TRBJ2-1; no definite D call. CDR3 length: 14 residues. Germline loops: CDR1 KGHSH, CDR2 LQKENI. Trimming took 5 bases from V and 3 from J, leaving 11 bases between them.

In its sample, this clonotype was seen a few times. The chain uses TRBV4-3 and TRBJ2-7; possible D gene TRBD1, 6 bases. V lost 1 base and J 10 bases, leaving 11 bases between the germline ends. The CDR3 is 12 residues long. Germline CDR1 is LGHNA and CDR2 is YSLEER. The CDR3 reads CASSQVKGHQYF. For the CDR3, the DNA is TGCGCCAGCAGCCAAGTTAAGGGACATCAGTACTTC.

This clonotype has more than one count but fewer than ten. The V and J genes are TRBV5-1 and TRBJ2-2, with 7 bases aligning to TRBD2. Germline CDR1 is SGHRS and CDR2 is YFSETQ. V gave up 1 base and J gave up 2 bases; unmatched junction bases: 5. The CDR3 has 16 residues. For the CDR3, the DNA is TGCGCCAGCAGCTTGTTTGCGGGAGATAACACCGGGGAGCTGTTTTTT. Its translation is CASSLFAGDNTGELFF.

The CDR3 loop is CASSNRDTMNTEAFF. DNA of the CDR3: TGTGCCAGCAGTAACCGGGACACCATGAACACTGAAGCTTTCTTT. The chain uses TRBV6-5 and TRBJ1-1; maybe TRBD1 (6 bases). V was trimmed by 5 bases and J by 0 bases, leaving 13 bases between them. CDR3 size: 15 residues. Germline V CDR1 and CDR2: MNHEY, SVGAGI.

This clonotype was seen many times. The chain combines TRBV6-5 with TRBJ2-7, with a tentative D call TRBD1 (6 bases). CDR1 is MNHEY and CDR2 is SVGAGI in the germline V gene. V lost 6 bases and J 4 bases, leaving 10 bases between the germline ends. The CDR3 has 12 residues. The CDR3 loop is CASRRTGYEQYF. The CDR3 bases are TGTGCCAGCAGGCGAACAGGGTACGAGCAGTACTTC.